This T cell receptor (beta chain) was identified during a study of preoperative IRX-2 immunotherapy in early breast cancer. Sample treatment: preoperative locoregional IRX-2 cytokine immunotherapy. Patients received preoperative, locoregional IRX-2 cytokine immunotherapy in a phase Ib study. Germline V CDR1 and CDR2: MDHEN, SYDVKM. The CDR3 consists of 12 residues. The V end was cut by 10 bases, the J end by 0 bases, with 6 bases between. Profiled with immunoSEQ multiplex PCR; TCRdb holds only in-frame clones, not every one. The sample has approximately 26,000 clones; about 83% are singletons. Sequenced material: lymph node tissue, taken before IRX-2 immunotherapy. The TCR comes from a human donor with breast cancer. This chain connects TRBV28 to TRBJ1-4; D uncertain. The CDR3 nucleotides are TGTGCCATTTCAGCAACTAATGAAAAACTGTTTTTT. Protein product: CAISATNEKLFF.